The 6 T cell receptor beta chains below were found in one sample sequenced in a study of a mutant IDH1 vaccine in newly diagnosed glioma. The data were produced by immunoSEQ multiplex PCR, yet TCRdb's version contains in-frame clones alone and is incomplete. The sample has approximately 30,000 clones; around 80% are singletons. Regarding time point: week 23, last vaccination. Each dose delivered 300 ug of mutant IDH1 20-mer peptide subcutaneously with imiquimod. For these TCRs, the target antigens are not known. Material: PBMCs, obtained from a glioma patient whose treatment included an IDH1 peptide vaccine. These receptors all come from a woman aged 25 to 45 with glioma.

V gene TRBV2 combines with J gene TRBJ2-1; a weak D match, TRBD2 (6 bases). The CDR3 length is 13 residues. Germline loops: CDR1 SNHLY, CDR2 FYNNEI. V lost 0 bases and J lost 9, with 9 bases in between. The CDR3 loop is CASSEARGSEQFF. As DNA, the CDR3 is TGTGCCAGCAGTGAAGCTCGGGGGAGTGAGCAGTTCTTC.

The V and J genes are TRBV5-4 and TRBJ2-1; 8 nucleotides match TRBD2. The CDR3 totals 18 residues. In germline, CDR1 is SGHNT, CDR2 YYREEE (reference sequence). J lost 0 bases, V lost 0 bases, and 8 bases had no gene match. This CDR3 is CASSLAVTGGGSYNEQFF. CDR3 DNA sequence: TGTGCCAGCAGCTTGGCCGTAACGGGGGGGGGCTCCTACAATGAGCAGTTCTTC.

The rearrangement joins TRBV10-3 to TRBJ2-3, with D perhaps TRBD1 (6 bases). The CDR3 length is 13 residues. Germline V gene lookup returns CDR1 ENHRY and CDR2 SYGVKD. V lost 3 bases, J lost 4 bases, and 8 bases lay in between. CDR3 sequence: CAISEDRSDTQYF. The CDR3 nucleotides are TGTGCCATCAGTGAAGACAGGTCAGATACGCAGTATTTT.

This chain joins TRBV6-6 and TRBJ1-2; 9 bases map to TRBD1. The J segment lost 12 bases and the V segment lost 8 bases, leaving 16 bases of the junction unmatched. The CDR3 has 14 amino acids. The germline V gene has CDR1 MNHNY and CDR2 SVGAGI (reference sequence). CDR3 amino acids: CASGPEGTGRRDTF. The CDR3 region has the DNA TGTGCCAGCGGGCCCGAAGGGACAGGGCGGCGAGACACCTTC.

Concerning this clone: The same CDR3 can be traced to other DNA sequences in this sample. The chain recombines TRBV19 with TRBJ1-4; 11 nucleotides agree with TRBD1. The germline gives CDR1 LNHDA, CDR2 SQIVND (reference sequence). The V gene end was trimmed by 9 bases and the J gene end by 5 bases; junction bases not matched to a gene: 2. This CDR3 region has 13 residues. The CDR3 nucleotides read TGTGCCAGCCGGGACAGGGGGAATGAAAAACTGTTTTTT. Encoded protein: CASRDRGNEKLFF.

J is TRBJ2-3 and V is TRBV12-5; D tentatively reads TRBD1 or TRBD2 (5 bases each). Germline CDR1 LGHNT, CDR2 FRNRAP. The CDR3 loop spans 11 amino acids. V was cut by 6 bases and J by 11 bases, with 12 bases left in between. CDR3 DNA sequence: TGTGCTAGTGGCGTCTTTGGGGGGCAGTATTTT. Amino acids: CASGVFGGQYF.